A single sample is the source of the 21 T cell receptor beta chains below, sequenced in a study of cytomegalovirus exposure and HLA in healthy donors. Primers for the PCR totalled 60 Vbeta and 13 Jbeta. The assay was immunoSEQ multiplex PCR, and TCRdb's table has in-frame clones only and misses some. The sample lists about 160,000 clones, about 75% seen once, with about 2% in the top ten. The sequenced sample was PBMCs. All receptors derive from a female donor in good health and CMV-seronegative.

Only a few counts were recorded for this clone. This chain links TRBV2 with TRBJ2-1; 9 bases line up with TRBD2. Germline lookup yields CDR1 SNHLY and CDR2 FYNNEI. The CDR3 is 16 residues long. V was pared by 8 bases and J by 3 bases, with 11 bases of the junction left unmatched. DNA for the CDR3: TGTGCCAGCGGGAAGCGGGAGGCCCCCCGCTACAATGAGCAGTTCTTC. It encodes CASGKREAPRYNEQFF. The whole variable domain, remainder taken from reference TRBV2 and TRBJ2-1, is EPEVTQTPSHQVTQMGQEVILRCVPISNHLYFYWYRQILGQKVEFLVSFYNNEISEKSEIFDDQFSVERPDGSNFTLKIRSTKLEDSAMYFCASGKREAPRYNEQFFGPGTRLTVL.

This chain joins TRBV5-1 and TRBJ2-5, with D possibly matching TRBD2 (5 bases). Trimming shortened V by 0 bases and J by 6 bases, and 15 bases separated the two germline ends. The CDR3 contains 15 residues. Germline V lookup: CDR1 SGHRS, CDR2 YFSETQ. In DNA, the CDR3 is TGCGCCAGCAGCTTGGACGGGGTCGGAGGAAAGACCCAGTACTTC. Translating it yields CASSLDGVGGKTQYF.

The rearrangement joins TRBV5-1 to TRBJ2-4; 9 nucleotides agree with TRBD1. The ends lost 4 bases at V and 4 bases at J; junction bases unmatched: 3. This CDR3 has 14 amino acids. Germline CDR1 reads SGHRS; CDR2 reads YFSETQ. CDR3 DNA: TGCGCCAGCAGCGAACAGGGGGCAAAAAACATTCAGTACTTC. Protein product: CASSEQGAKNIQYF.

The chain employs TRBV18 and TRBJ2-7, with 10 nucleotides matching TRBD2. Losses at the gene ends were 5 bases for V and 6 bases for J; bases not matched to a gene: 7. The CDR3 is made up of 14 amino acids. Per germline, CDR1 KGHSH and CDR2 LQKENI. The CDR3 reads CASSVTSGVPEQYF. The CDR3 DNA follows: TGTGCCAGCTCAGTCACTAGCGGGGTCCCCGAGCAGTACTTC.

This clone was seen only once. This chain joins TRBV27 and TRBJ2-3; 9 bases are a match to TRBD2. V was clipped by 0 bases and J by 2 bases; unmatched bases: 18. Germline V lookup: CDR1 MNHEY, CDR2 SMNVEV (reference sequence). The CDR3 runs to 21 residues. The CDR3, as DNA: TGTGCCAGCAGTTTATCGGGGCTATTTTATAGGGGACTAGCAAACACAGATACGCAGTATTTT. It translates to CASSLSGLFYRGLANTDTQYF.

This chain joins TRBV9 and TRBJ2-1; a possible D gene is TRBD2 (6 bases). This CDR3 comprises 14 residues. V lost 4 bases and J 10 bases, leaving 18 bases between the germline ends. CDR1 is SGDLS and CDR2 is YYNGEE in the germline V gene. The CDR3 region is CASSILALQDEQFF. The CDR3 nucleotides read TGTGCCAGCAGCATTCTAGCGCTTCAGGACGAGCAGTTCTTC.

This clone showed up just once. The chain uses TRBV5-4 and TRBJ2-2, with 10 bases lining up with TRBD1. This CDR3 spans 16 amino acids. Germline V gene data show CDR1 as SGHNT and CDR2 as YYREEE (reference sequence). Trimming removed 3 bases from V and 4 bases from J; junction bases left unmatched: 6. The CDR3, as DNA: TGTGCCAGCAGCTATGACAGGGGGCTAGGCACCGGGGAGCTGTTTTTT. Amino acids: CASSYDRGLGTGELFF. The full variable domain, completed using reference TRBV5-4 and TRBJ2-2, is ETGVTQSPTHLIKTRGQQVTLRCSSQSGHNTVSWYQQALGQGPQFIFQYYREEENGRGNFPPRFSGLQFPNYSSELNVNALELDDSALYLCASSYDRGLGTGELFFGEGSRLTVL.

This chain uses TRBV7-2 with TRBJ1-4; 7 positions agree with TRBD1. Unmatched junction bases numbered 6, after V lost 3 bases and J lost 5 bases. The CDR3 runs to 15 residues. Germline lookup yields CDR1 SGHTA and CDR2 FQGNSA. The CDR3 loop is CASSFIRGQNEKLFF. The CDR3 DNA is TGTGCCAGCAGCTTTATAAGGGGGCAAAATGAAAAACTGTTTTTT.

CDR3 DNA: TGTGCCTGCCCGCTAACGGCAGATACGCAGTATTTT. Amino acid sequence: CACPLTADTQYF. V usage is TRBV30 and J usage is TRBJ2-3; D ambiguous. The germline V gene encodes CDR1 GTSNPN and CDR2 SVGIG (reference sequence). This CDR3 region has 12 residues. V was cut by 6 bases and J by 4 bases, with 11 bases left in between. Complete variable domain (other parts from reference TRBV30 and TRBJ2-3): SQTIHQWPATLVQPVGSPLSLECTVEGTSNPNLYWYRQAAGRGLQLLFYSVGIGQISSEVPQNLSASRPQDRQFILSSKKLLLSDSGFYLCACPLTADTQYFGPGTRLTVL.

CDR3 bases: TGTGCCAGCAGTATATTCGGCGGGGAGCTGTTTTTT. Translating it yields CASSIFGGELFF. The rearrangement uses TRBV6-1 and TRBJ2-2; D remains unclear. The germline V gene has CDR1 MNHNS and CDR2 SASEGT. Trimming stripped 5 bases from V and 7 bases from J, with 8 bases between. The CDR3 spans 12 residues.

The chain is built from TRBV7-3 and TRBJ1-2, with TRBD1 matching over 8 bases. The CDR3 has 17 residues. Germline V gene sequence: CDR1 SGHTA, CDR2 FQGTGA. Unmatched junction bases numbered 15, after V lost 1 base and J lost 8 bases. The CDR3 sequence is CASSLNSGLAGGDGYTF. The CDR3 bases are TGTGCCAGCAGCTTAAATTCCGGACTGGCAGGGGGCGACGGCTACACCTTC.

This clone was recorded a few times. This CDR3 is CASSLNTNYGYTF. The CDR3 DNA reads as TGTGCCAGCAGCTTGAACACGAACTATGGCTACACCTTC. The V and J genes are TRBV5-4 and TRBJ1-2; no clear D gene. Germline-derived CDR1 and CDR2 are SGHNT and YYREEE (reference sequence). V shed 1 base and J shed 2 bases, with 6 bases lying between them. The CDR3 is 13 residues long.

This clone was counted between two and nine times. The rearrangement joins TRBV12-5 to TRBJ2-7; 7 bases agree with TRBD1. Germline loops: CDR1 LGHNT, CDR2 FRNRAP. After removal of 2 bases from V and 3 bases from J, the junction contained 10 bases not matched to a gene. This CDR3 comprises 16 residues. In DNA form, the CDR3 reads TGTGCTAGTGGTTTGCCCCTGGACAGGCTGTTCTACGAGCAGTACTTC. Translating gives CASGLPLDRLFYEQYF. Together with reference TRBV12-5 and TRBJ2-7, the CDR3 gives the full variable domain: DARVTQTPRHKVTEMGQEVTMRCQPILGHNTVFWYRQTMMQGLELLAYFRNRAPLDDSGMPKDRFSAEMPDATLATLKIQPSEPRDSAVYFCASGLPLDRLFYEQYFGPGTRLTVT.

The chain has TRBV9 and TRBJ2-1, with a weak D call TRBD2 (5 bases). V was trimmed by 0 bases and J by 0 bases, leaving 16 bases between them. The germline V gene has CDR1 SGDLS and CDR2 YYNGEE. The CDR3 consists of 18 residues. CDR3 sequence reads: CASSVDPLRGRSYNEQFF. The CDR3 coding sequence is TGTGCCAGCAGCGTAGACCCCCTTCGCGGGCGCTCCTACAATGAGCAGTTCTTC.

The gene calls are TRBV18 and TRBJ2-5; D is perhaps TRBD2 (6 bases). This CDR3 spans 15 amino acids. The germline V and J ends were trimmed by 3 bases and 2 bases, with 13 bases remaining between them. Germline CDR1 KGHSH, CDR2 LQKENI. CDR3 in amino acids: CASSPLPGLQETQYF. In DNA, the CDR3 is TGTGCCAGCTCACCCCTTCCGGGACTTCAAGAGACCCAGTACTTC.

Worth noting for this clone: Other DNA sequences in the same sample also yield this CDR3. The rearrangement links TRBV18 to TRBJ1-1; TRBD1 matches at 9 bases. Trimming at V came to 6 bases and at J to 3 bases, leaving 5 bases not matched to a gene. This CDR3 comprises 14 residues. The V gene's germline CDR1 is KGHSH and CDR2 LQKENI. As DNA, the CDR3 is TGTGCCAGCTCGCCGACAGGGGGGGACACTGAAGCTTTCTTT. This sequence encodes CASSPTGGDTEAFF.

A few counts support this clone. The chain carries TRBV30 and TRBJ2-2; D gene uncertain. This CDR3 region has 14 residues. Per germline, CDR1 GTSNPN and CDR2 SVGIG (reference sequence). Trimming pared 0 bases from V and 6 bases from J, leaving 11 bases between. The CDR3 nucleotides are TGTGCCTGGAGTGTATACTACCCCGCCGGGGAGCTGTTTTTT. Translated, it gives CAWSVYYPAGELFF.

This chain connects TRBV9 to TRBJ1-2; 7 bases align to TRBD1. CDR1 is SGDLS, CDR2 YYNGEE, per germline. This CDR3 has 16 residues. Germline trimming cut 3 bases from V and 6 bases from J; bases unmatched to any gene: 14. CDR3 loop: CASSAPGGYPGDGYTF. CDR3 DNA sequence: TGTGCCAGCAGCGCCCCAGGGGGTTACCCAGGGGATGGCTACACCTTC.

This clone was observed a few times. CDR3 DNA: TGTGCCAGCAGGTGGACAGGGGTTGAAAAACTGTTTTTT. This codes for CASRWTGVEKLFF. The chain employs TRBV2 and TRBJ1-4, with TRBD1 matching over 9 bases. CDR3 length equals 13 residues. J lost 7 bases, V lost 6 bases, and 3 bases had no gene match. The germline V gene has CDR1 SNHLY and CDR2 FYNNEI.

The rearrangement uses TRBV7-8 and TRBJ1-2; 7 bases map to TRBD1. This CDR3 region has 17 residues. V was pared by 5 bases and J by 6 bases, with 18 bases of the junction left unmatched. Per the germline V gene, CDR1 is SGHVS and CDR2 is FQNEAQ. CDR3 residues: CASSDHRGSSADDGYTF. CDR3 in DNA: TGTGCCAGCAGCGATCACAGGGGTTCGTCGGCTGATGATGGCTACACCTTC.

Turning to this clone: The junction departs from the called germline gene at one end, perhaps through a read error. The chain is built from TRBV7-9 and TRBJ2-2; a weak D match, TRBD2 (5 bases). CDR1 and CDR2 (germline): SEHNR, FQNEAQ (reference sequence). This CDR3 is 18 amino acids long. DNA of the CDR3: TGTTCCAGCAGCTTAGAAGGGTTTCGAACTAGGAACACCGGGGAGCTGTTTTTT. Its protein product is CSSSLEGFRTRNTGELFF.